The T cell receptor beta chain described here comes from a study of cytomegalovirus exposure and HLA in healthy donors. CDR3 length equals 15 residues. V gave up 0 bases and J gave up 4 bases; unmatched junction bases: 1. Per the germline V gene, CDR1 is KGHSH and CDR2 is LQKENI. Vbeta (60) and Jbeta (13) primers were used in the PCR. Libraries were prepared by immunoSEQ multiplex PCR; TCRdb keeps only in-frame clonotypes and omits some of them. This table holds fewer than 250,000 clones, roughly 82% found once. This chain uses TRBV18 with TRBJ2-1, with 9 bases that match TRBD1. Specimen: PBMCs. The receptor was isolated from a man in his forties in good health and CMV-seropositive. In DNA, the CDR3 is TGTGCCAGCTCACCACCACAGGGGGCATACAATGAGCAGTTCTTC. Amino acid sequence: CASSPPQGAYNEQFF.